What follows are 5 T cell receptor beta chains derived from one specimen sequenced in a study of T cell changes during pregnancy in multiple sclerosis. Some clones are missing from TCRdb's copy, which holds only in-frame ones; the method was immunoSEQ multiplex PCR. The data show more than 35,000 clones, 85% to 95% seen once. This material consisted of CD4+ T cells from peripheral blood mononuclear cells, taken in the third trimester of pregnancy. These receptor sequences come from a female donor in good health, enrolled as a control in a pregnancy study.

J is TRBJ2-1 and V is TRBV11-3; TRBD1 matches at 7 bases. In germline, CDR1 is SGHNT, CDR2 YENEEA. The V segment lost 5 bases and the J segment 10 bases; nucleotides outside the gene matches: 8. This CDR3 spans 13 amino acids. CDR3 sequence: CASSPDTTGEQFF. The CDR3 nucleotides read TGTGCCAGCAGCCCCGATACGACAGGGGAGCAGTTCTTC. Together with reference TRBV11-3 and TRBJ2-1, the CDR3 gives the full variable domain: EAGVVQSPRYKIIEKKQPVAFWCNPISGHNTLYWYLQNLGQGPELLIRYENEEAVDDSQLPKDRFSAERLKGVDSTLKIQPAELGDSAVYLCASSPDTTGEQFFGPGTRLTVL.

CDR3 DNA: TGTGCCAGCAGCTTGGGGACAGGTGAGCAGTTCTTC. Translation gives CASSLGTGEQFF. The chain links TRBV2 to TRBJ2-1; TRBD1 agrees at 8 bases. In germline, CDR1 is SNHLY, CDR2 FYNNEI. Losses at the gene ends were 6 bases for V and 9 bases for J; bases not matched to a gene: 4. There are 12 residues in the CDR3. Full variable domain (missing parts from reference TRBV2 and TRBJ2-1): EPEVTQTPSHQVTQMGQEVILRCVPISNHLYFYWYRQILGQKVEFLVSFYNNEISEKSEIFDDQFSVERPDGSNFTLKIRSTKLEDSAMYFCASSLGTGEQFFGPGTRLTVL.

The genes are TRBV4-2 and TRBJ1-5; unclear D gene. Trimming removed 3 bases at V and 2 bases at J, with 5 bases between. There are 13 residues in the CDR3. CDR1 LGHNA and CDR2 YNFKEQ come from the germline V gene. DNA of the CDR3: TGTGCCAGCAGCCACGGGGGCAATCAGCCCCAGCATTTT. Translated: CASSHGGNQPQHF.

V and J are TRBV4-1 and TRBJ1-5; D unresolved. V was pared by 0 bases and J by 1 base, with 13 bases between. Germline-derived CDR1 and CDR2 are MGHRA and YSYEKL. CDR3 size: 17 residues. The DNA for the CDR3 is TGCGCCAGCAGCCAAGATCTAAGCCGAGGGAGCAATCAGCCCCAGCATTTT. Its translation is CASSQDLSRGSNQPQHF.

The chain combines TRBV4-3 with TRBJ2-5, with 9 bases fitting TRBD1. V shed 4 bases and J 4 bases; nucleotides not matched to a gene: 7. In germline, CDR1 is LGHNA, CDR2 YSLEER. The CDR3 has 15 amino acids. CDR3: CASSPRTGVRETQYF. Here the CDR3 DNA reads TGCGCCAGCAGCCCAAGGACAGGGGTAAGAGAGACCCAGTACTTC.